These 25 T cell receptor beta chains came from one sample sequenced in a study of beta chain features in type 1 diabetes. cDNA synthesis used the whole RNA isolate, giving expressed TCRB sequences. Method: immunoSEQ multiplex PCR; TCRdb's copy keeps in-frame clones and lacks some. The table shows 350,000 to 450,000 clones, with around 16% occurring only once. The sample comprised naive CD4+ T cells from blood. These receptors originate from a woman between 18 and 29 years old in good health.

This clone has a handful of counts. This chain connects TRBV11-2 to TRBJ2-5; D remains unclear. The germline V and J ends were trimmed by 1 base and 1 base, with 7 bases remaining between them. Germline lookup yields CDR1 SGHAT and CDR2 FQNNGV. The CDR3 consists of 14 residues. This CDR3 is CASSLAAGQETQYF. The DNA of the CDR3 is TGTGCCAGCAGCTTAGCGGCAGGCCAAGAGACCCAGTACTTC.

This clone was seen a handful of times. V and J are TRBV30 and TRBJ2-3, with TRBD2 matching over 11 bases. Losses at the gene ends were 7 bases for V and 2 bases for J; bases not matched to a gene: 8. There are 15 residues in the CDR3. CDR1 and CDR2 (germline): GTSNPN, SVGIG (reference sequence). CDR3 DNA: TGTGCCTCCAACCTGGGACTAGCGGACACAGATACGCAGTATTTT. This gives the protein CASNLGLADTDTQYF.

The chain has TRBV9 and TRBJ1-1; a possible D gene is TRBD1 (6 bases). Germline CDR1 reads SGDLS; CDR2 reads YYNGEE. Trimming removed 3 bases from V and 1 base from J, with 13 bases in between. This CDR3 spans 15 amino acids. CDR3 amino acids: CASSERGRGNTEAFF. The CDR3 DNA reads TGTGCCAGCAGCGAAAGGGGGAGGGGGAACACTGAAGCTTTCTTT.

This clone has just a few counts. This chain joins TRBV5-1 and TRBJ2-1, with 9 bases aligning to TRBD1. J lost 7 bases, V lost 8 bases, and 10 bases had no gene match. There are 14 residues in the CDR3. Germline CDR1 SGHRS, CDR2 YFSETQ. This CDR3 reads CASMRTGDFNEQFF. CDR3 coding DNA: TGCGCCAGTATGAGGACAGGGGATTTTAATGAGCAGTTCTTC.

The chain joins TRBV28 to TRBJ1-2; a possible D gene is TRBD1 (5 bases). This CDR3 is 14 amino acids long. V was cut by 5 bases and J by 7 bases, with 17 bases left in between. Germline loops: CDR1 MDHEN, CDR2 SYDVKM. As DNA, the CDR3 is TGTGCCAGCAGTCCTCTAGGGCCAAGGGGTGGCTACACCTTC. It translates to CASSPLGPRGGYTF.

The chain recombines TRBV5-1 with TRBJ1-1, with D uncertain. Trimming pared 0 bases from V and 4 bases from J, leaving 7 bases between. The V gene's germline CDR1 is SGHRS and CDR2 YFSETQ. The CDR3 sequence is 13 residues long. This CDR3 reads CASSLGGSTEAFF. CDR3 nucleotide sequence: TGCGCCAGCAGCTTGGGAGGGAGCACTGAAGCTTTCTTT.

The V call is TRBV19, the J call TRBJ2-6, with D uncertain. CDR1 LNHDA and CDR2 SQIVND come from the germline V gene (reference sequence). The length of the CDR3 is 15 residues. Deletions cut 6 bases from V and 0 bases from J, with 9 bases between. CDR3 sequence reads: CASRPPVSGANVLTF. The CDR3 coding sequence is TGTGCCAGTAGGCCACCGGTCTCTGGGGCCAACGTCCTGACTTTC. The variable domain in full, with the rest retrieved from reference TRBV19 and TRBJ2-6, is DGGITQSPKYLFRKEGQNVTLSCEQNLNHDAMYWYRQDPGQGLRLIYYSQIVNDFQKGDIAEGYSVSREKKESFPLTVTSAQKNPTAFYLCASRPPVSGANVLTFGAGSRLTVL.

This sequence joins TRBV27 and TRBJ1-5; the D is unclear. CDR3 size: 13 residues. CDR1 and CDR2 from the germline V gene are MNHEY and SMNVEV (reference sequence). Trimming left V 3 bases short and J 11 bases short, with 14 bases between. The CDR3 spells CASSFRNSRAQHF. CDR3 DNA: TGTGCCAGCAGTTTTAGGAATTCGAGGGCCCAGCATTTT.

The V call is TRBV29-1, the J call TRBJ2-7, with 9 bases aligning to TRBD1. Trimming removed 4 bases from V and 6 bases from J; junction bases left unmatched: 7. The CDR3 has 13 amino acids. Germline V gives CDR1 SQVTM, CDR2 ANQGSEA. CDR3 in DNA: TGCAGCGTTGGGGGTGGGACAGGGTCCGAGCAGTACTTC. Protein product: CSVGGGTGSEQYF.

This clone was seen more than once but under ten times. The V call is TRBV15, the J call TRBJ1-5, with a possible D match to TRBD1 (5 bases). Trimming removed 5 bases at V and 5 bases at J, with 10 bases between. The CDR3 has 13 amino acids. Germline values: CDR1 LNHNV, CDR2 YYDKDF (reference sequence). The CDR3 nucleotides are TGTGCCACCAGCGGGCAGGGCTATCAGCCCCAGCATTTT. This translates into CATSGQGYQPQHF.

CDR3 DNA: TGTGCCAGTAGCCCGGGGGACGTTGGACCCTACGAGCAGTACTTC. It specifies CASSPGDVGPYEQYF. This sequence joins TRBV19 and TRBJ2-7, with a tentative D call TRBD2 (6 bases). Deletions cut 6 bases from V and 2 bases from J, with 17 bases between. The CDR3 has 15 amino acids. Germline loops: CDR1 LNHDA, CDR2 SQIVND (reference sequence).

This chain joins TRBV14 and TRBJ1-3; no definite D call. This CDR3 comprises 16 residues. CDR1 and CDR2 (germline): SGHDN, FVKESK. Trimming took 3 bases from V and 0 from J, leaving 12 bases between them. This CDR3 reads CASSHQPGISGNTIYF. The CDR3 nucleotides are TGTGCCAGCAGCCACCAACCGGGAATCTCTGGAAACACCATATATTTT.

This clone was found a few times. The J gene is TRBJ2-1, the V gene TRBV15, with 9 bases aligning to TRBD2. V lost 0 bases, J lost 4 bases, and 1 base stayed unmatched. The CDR3 is 15 amino acids. Germline CDR1 is LNHNV and CDR2 is YYDKDF (reference sequence). The CDR3 nucleotides are TGTGCCACCAGCAGAGATCTAGCGGGATACAATGAGCAGTTCTTC. Translated, it gives CATSRDLAGYNEQFF.

This clone was observed a handful of times. This rearrangement joins TRBV28 to TRBJ1-2; D might be TRBD1 (6 bases). The CDR3 runs to 15 residues. The germline V gene encodes CDR1 MDHEN and CDR2 SYDVKM. Trimming cost V 3 bases and J 3 bases, with 14 bases left between them. CDR3 sequence (DNA): TGTGCCAGCAGTTTGGACCAGGGGATTTACTATGGCTACACCTTC. Translating gives CASSLDQGIYYGYTF.

This chain connects TRBV7-9 to TRBJ2-1, with 7 bases matching TRBD2. The CDR3 consists of 16 residues. The germline V gene encodes CDR1 SEHNR and CDR2 FQNEAQ (reference sequence). Unmatched junction bases numbered 10, after V lost 4 bases and J lost 4 bases. CDR3 coding DNA: TGTGCCAGCAGCTCGGTAATAGGTAGCGGGTACAATGAGCAGTTCTTC. Its translation: CASSSVIGSGYNEQFF. The variable domain in full, completed from reference TRBV7-9 and TRBJ2-1, reads DTGVSQNPRHKITKRGQNVTFRCDPISEHNRLYWYRQTLGQGPEFLTYFQNEAQLEKSRLLSDRFSAERPKGSFSTLEIQRTEQGDSAMYLCASSSVIGSGYNEQFFGPGTRLTVL.

The V call is TRBV6-4, the J call TRBJ1-2; the D gene is possibly TRBD1 (5 bases). The germline gives CDR1 MRHNA, CDR2 SNTAGT. The V end was cut by 3 bases, the J end by 5 bases, with 10 bases between. This CDR3 contains 13 residues. The CDR3 loop is CASSDQGWYGYTF. The CDR3 nucleotides are TGTGCCAGCAGTGATCAGGGTTGGTATGGCTACACCTTC.

This clone was counted a few times. The chain joins TRBV9 to TRBJ2-1; no definite D call. V was cut by 0 bases and J by 4 bases, with 8 bases left in between. Germline V lookup: CDR1 SGDLS, CDR2 YYNGEE. The CDR3 runs 14 residues. CDR3 in DNA: TGTGCCAGCAGCGTAGCAGCTAGTTACAATGAGCAGTTCTTC. Protein product: CASSVAASYNEQFF. The variable domain in full, completed from reference TRBV9 and TRBJ2-1, reads DSGVTQTPKHLITATGQRVTLRCSPRSGDLSVYWYQQSLDQGLQFLIQYYNGEERAKGNILERFSAQQFPDLHSELNLSSLELGDSALYFCASSVAASYNEQFFGPGTRLTVL.

This clone turned up a few times. The V gene is TRBV6-5, the J gene TRBJ2-3, with 7 bases lining up with TRBD2. This CDR3 contains 15 residues. Germline loops: CDR1 MNHEY, CDR2 SVGAGI. Losses at the gene ends were 6 bases for V and 4 bases for J; bases not matched to a gene: 10. The CDR3 sequence: CASRDWGSGADTQYF. For the CDR3, the DNA is TGTGCCAGCAGGGATTGGGGGAGCGGGGCAGATACGCAGTATTTT.

The chain is built from TRBV25-1 and TRBJ1-2; no reliable D call. Germline loops: CDR1 MGHDK, CDR2 SYGVNS. This CDR3 spans 15 amino acids. The V gene lost 6 bases and the J gene lost 8 bases, with 22 bases spanning the gap. The CDR3 region has the DNA TGTGCCAGCAGAGTCGTTGGTGGCTTGGAGGGAGGCTACACCTTC. It yields the protein CASRVVGGLEGGYTF.

This clone occurred a few times. V gene TRBV28 combines with J gene TRBJ1-1; tentatively, D is TRBD1 (6 bases). This CDR3 is 14 amino acids long. Germline V gives CDR1 MDHEN, CDR2 SYDVKM. The V end lost 6 bases, the J end lost 5 bases, and 16 bases lay between the germline ends. CDR3 bases: TGTGCCAGCAGAGAAGGGGGTAGGAGGACTGAAGCTTTCTTT. Protein sequence: CASREGGRRTEAFF.

This clone was seen only a few times. This chain links TRBV2 with TRBJ2-1; D is undetermined. Trimming took off 4 bases at V and 3 bases at J, with 13 bases between the two ends. The V gene's germline CDR1 is SNHLY and CDR2 FYNNEI. This CDR3 region has 15 residues. This CDR3 is CASSGATANYNEQFF. DNA of the CDR3: TGTGCCAGCAGTGGGGCAACGGCGAACTACAATGAGCAGTTCTTC.

The chain links TRBV6-5 to TRBJ2-3, with TRBD1 identical over 7 bases. From germline, CDR1 is MNHEY and CDR2 SVGAGI. The CDR3 is 15 amino acids. Trimming at V came to 2 bases and at J to 1 base, leaving 3 bases not matched to a gene. CDR3 region: CASSYRQGGTDTQYF. The CDR3 DNA is TGTGCCAGCAGTTACCGACAGGGCGGCACAGATACGCAGTATTTT.

The chain combines TRBV9 with TRBJ2-7; the match to TRBD1 covers 9 bases. The germline CDR1 and CDR2 sequences are SGDLS and YYNGEE. The V gene end was trimmed by 4 bases and the J gene end by 3 bases; junction bases not matched to a gene: 2. The CDR3 has 13 amino acids. The CDR3 reads CASSRDRVYEQYF. CDR3 sequence (DNA): TGTGCCAGCAGCCGGGACAGGGTCTACGAGCAGTACTTC.

This clone showed up just a few times. The V and J genes are TRBV30 and TRBJ1-1; 9 positions match TRBD1. V shed 3 bases and J 10 bases; nucleotides not matched to a gene: 12. The CDR3 covers 14 residues. The germline V gene has CDR1 GTSNPN and CDR2 SVGIG (reference sequence). In nucleotides, the CDR3 is TGTGCCTGGAGCCCCGGAACAGGGGGCGTCGGAGCTTTCTTT. This codes for CAWSPGTGGVGAFF.

This sequence joins TRBV28 and TRBJ1-2; 10 bases map to TRBD1. The germline V gene has CDR1 MDHEN and CDR2 SYDVKM. V was pared by 10 bases and J by 5 bases, with 4 bases of the junction left unmatched. The CDR3 loop spans 12 amino acids. CDR3 protein: CAIRTGGYGYTF. The CDR3 DNA follows: TGTGCCATTCGGACAGGGGGGTATGGCTACACCTTC.